Here is one T cell receptor beta chain with its context. Antigen unknown. The data belong to a study of T cells after yellow fever vaccination. Whole-study findings and limits: Of the clonotypes, a small share occurred in both CD4 and CD8 compartments.

Germline CDR1 SNHLY, CDR2 FYNNEI. V was clipped by 4 bases and J by 0 bases; unmatched bases: 8. The CDR3 is made up of 17 amino acids. TCRdb used MiXCR to reprocess the 5' RACE reads, holding one entry per CDR3 protein. The table shows 450,000 to 650,000 distinct CDR3 sequences, with roughly 13% occurring only once. Here the sequenced sample was PBMCs, taken on the day of the yellow fever booster vaccination. The V and J genes are TRBV2 and TRBJ2-2, with 7 bases lining up with TRBD2. The sequence was collected from a man aged 25-40 years who received the YFV17D yellow fever vaccine. The CDR3 protein is CASSVISAGSNTGELFF. DNA for the CDR3: TGTGCCAGCAGTGTGATATCAGCGGGATCGAACACCGGGGAGCTGTTTTTT.